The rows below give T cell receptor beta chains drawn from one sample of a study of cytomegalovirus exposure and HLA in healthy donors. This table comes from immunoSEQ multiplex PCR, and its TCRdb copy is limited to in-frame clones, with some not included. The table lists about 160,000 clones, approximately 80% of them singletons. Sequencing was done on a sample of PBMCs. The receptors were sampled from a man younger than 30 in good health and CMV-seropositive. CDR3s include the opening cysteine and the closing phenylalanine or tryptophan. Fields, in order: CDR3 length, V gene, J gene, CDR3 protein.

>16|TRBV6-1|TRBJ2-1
CASSEVGSAYYNEQFF
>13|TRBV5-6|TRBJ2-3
CASSLQLTDTQYF
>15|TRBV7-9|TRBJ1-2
CASSLAQEGPYGYTF
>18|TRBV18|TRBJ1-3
CASSPPAGSLISGNTIYF
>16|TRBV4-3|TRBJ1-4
CASSQDGTGSSEKLFF
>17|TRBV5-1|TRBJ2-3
CASSKGLAGGGTDTQYF
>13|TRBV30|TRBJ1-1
CAWSGSGNTEAFF
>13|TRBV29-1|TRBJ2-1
CSVERGSYNEQFF
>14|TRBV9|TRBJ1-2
CASSVETGSYGYTF
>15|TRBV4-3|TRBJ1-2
CASSHLTTANYGYTF
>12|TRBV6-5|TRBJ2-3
CASSYGSGTQYF
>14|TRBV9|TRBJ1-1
CASSPRQGNTEAFF
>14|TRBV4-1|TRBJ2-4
CASSQAAGTGIQYF
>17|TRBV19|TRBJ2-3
CASSTGTGIIRTDTQYF
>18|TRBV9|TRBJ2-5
CASSVEAGGPRDRETQYF
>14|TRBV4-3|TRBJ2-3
CASSQGLASDTQYF
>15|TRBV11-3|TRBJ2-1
CASSLDPRAGSEQFF
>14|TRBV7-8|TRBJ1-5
CASSLVSGQEPQHF
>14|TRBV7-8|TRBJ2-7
CASSVASGRYEQYF
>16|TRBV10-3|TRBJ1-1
CAISAIQGALNTEAFF
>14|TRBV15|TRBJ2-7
CATSRGGAGDEQYF
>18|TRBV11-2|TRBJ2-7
CASSWAASGGLSSYEQYF
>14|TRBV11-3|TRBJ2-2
CASSFFGDTGELFF
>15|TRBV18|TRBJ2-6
CASSPQGLGANVLTF
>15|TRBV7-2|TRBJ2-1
CASSQRTSGVGEQFF
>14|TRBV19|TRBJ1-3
CASGGSLSGNTIYF
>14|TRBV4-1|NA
CASSQVAGSYEQYF
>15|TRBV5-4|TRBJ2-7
CASSLGTVSSYEQYF
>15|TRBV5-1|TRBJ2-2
CASSPLAVNTGELFF
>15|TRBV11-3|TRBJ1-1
CASSLGAGMNTEAFF
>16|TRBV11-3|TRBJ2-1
CASSSRGTSMADEQFF
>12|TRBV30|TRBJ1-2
CAWSSRGVGYTF
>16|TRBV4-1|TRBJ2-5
CASSQTKTRHQETQYF
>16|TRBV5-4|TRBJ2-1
CASSLDLREAYNEQFF
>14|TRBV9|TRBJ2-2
CASSVQGNTGELFF
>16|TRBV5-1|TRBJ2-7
CASSLAGNRESYEQYF
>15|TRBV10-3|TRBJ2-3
CAISPGTSRTDTQYF
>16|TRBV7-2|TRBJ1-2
CASSLATGVTNYGYTF
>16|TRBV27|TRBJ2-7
CASSLLGGRSSYEQYF
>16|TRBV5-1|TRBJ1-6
CASSLQETATNSPLHF
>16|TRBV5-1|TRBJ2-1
CASSQTSGGTYNEQFF
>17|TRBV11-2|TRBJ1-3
CASSSRDSYISGNTIYF
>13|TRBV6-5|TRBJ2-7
CASSFGVEDEQYF
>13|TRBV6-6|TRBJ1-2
CASTGRGQEGYTF
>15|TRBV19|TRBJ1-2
CASSTSGTGVGGYTF
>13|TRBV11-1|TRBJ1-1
CASSLGEATEAFF
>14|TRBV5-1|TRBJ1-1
CASRTGTQNTEAFF
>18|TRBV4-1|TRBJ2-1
CASSQVTPAGKRHNEQFF
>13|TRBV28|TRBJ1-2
CASSPQGYYGYTF